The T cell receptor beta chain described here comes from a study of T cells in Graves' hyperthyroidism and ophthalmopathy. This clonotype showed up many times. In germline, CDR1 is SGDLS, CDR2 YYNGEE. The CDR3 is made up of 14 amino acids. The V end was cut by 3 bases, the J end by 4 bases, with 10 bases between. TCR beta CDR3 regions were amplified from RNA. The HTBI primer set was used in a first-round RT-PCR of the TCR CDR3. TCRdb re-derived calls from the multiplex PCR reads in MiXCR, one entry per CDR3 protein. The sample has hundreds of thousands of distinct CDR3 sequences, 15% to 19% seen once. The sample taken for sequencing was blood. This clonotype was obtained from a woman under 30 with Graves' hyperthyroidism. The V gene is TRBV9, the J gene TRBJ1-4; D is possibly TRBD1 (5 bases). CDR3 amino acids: CASSGAGINEKLFF. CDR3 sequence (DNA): TGTGCCAGCAGCGGGGCAGGGATTAATGAAAAACTGTTTTTT. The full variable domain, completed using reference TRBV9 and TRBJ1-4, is DSGVTQTPKHLITATGQRVTLRCSPRSGDLSVYWYQQSLDQGLQFLIQYYNGEERAKGNILERFSAQQFPDLHSELNLSSLELGDSALYFCASSGAGINEKLFFGSGTQLSVL.